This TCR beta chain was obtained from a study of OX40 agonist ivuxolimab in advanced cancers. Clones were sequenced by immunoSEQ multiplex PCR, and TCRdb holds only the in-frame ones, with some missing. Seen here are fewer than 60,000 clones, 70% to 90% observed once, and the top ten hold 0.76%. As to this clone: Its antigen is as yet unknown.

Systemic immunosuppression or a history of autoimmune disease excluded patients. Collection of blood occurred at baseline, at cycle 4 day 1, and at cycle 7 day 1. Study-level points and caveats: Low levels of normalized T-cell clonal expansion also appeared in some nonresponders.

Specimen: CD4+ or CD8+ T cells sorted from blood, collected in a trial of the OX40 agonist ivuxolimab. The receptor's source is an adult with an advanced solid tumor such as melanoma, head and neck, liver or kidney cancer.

CDR3: CASSYGGGGRNEQYF. In DNA form, the CDR3 reads TGTGCCAGCAGTTACGGTGGGGGGGGCAGGAACGAGCAGTACTTC. The chain uses TRBV28 and TRBJ2-7; possibly TRBD2 for D (7 bases). Germline CDR1 MDHEN, CDR2 SYDVKM. The V and J ends lost 4 bases and 5 bases respectively, with 18 bases between them. CDR3 size: 15 residues.